These 28 T cell receptor beta chains were all obtained from the same sample, sequenced in a study of cytomegalovirus exposure and HLA in healthy donors. Sequencing was performed with immunoSEQ multiplex PCR; in TCRdb, only in-frame clones are kept and a portion is missing. The data hold over 200,000 clones, with around 91% observed a single time. Sequenced: PBMCs. The receptors derive from a woman aged 18-30 years in good health and CMV-seronegative.

The chain couples TRBV5-5 to TRBJ2-7; 8 bases line up with TRBD1. The CDR3 consists of 14 residues. The V and J ends lost 4 bases and 4 bases, in that order; junction bases with no gene match: 7. CDR1 SGHKS and CDR2 YYEKEE come from the germline V gene (reference sequence). CDR3 protein: CASSQDRGDYEQYV. CDR3 DNA: TGTGCCAGCAGCCAAGACAGGGGCGATTACGAGCAGTACGTC.

This rearrangement joins TRBV6-5 to TRBJ1-3; perhaps TRBD1 as D (6 bases). CDR1 and CDR2 from the germline V gene are MNHEY and SVGAGI. The CDR3 is 14 amino acids. With 6 bases removed from V and 5 bases from J, the gap between germline ends came to 14 bases. The CDR3 here is CASSPGTNRNTIYF. CDR3 bases: TGTGCCAGCAGCCCCGGGACAAATAGAAACACCATATATTTT.

Note on this clone: Other DNA sequences in this specimen translate into the identical CDR3. This chain uses TRBV28 with TRBJ2-7; D not certain. Trimming shortened V by 5 bases and J by 3 bases, and 5 bases separated the two germline ends. The CDR3 totals 11 residues. CDR1 is MDHEN and CDR2 is SYDVKM in the germline V gene. In nucleotides, the CDR3 is TGTGCCAGCAGTCTCCGCTACGAGCAGTACTTC. Protein sequence: CASSLRYEQYF.

This clone turned up a few times. V gene TRBV7-9 combines with J gene TRBJ1-2, with D hard to call. The ends were cut back, 4 bases at V and 2 bases at J, with 5 bases in the middle. Germline V gene data show CDR1 as SEHNR and CDR2 as FQNEAQ (reference sequence). This CDR3 comprises 12 residues. The CDR3 region has the DNA TGTGCCAGCAGCTGGGCAAACTATGGCTACACCTTC. Translation: CASSWANYGYTF.

The chain combines TRBV6-5 with TRBJ2-7; TRBD1 matches 8 bases. V gave up 2 bases and J gave up 3 bases; unmatched junction bases: 3. Per the germline V gene, CDR1 is MNHEY and CDR2 is SVGAGI. There are 14 residues in the CDR3. The CDR3 is CASSYETGDYEQYF. The CDR3 DNA is TGTGCCAGCAGTTACGAGACAGGGGACTACGAGCAGTACTTC.

V gene TRBV6-1 combines with J gene TRBJ1-1, with 8 positions matching TRBD1. CDR1 and CDR2 from the germline V gene are MNHNS and SASEGT. This CDR3 is 14 amino acids long. Losses at the gene ends were 6 bases for V and 4 bases for J; bases not matched to a gene: 7. This chain's CDR3 is CASRGRGLGTEAFF. DNA for the CDR3: TGTGCCAGCAGGGGCAGGGGGCTCGGCACTGAAGCTTTCTTT.

The chain couples TRBV4-3 to TRBJ1-1, with 9 bases aligning to TRBD1. The CDR3 covers 15 residues. From germline, CDR1 is LGHNA and CDR2 YSLEER. With V trimmed by 6 bases and J by 0 bases, 5 bases remained unmatched. The CDR3 DNA reads as TGCGCCAGCAGACCGGGACAGGGATTGAACACTGAAGCTTTCTTT. Translating it yields CASRPGQGLNTEAFF.

The chain joins TRBV28 to TRBJ2-1, with D uncertain. The V and J ends lost 3 bases and 8 bases respectively, with 11 bases between them. Germline values: CDR1 MDHEN, CDR2 SYDVKM. This CDR3 is 13 amino acids long. The CDR3 DNA reads TGTGCCAGCAGTTTTGAGACAATCGATGAGCAGTTCTTC. Protein sequence: CASSFETIDEQFF.

This chain connects TRBV9 to TRBJ1-4; unclear D gene. The ends were cut back, 4 bases at V and 6 bases at J, with 16 bases in the middle. Looked up from germline, CDR1 is SGDLS and CDR2 is YYNGEE. The CDR3 length is 15 residues. The CDR3 DNA is TGTGCCAGCAGCCAGAGGTCCGGGGTAGATGAAAAACTGTTTTTT. This codes for CASSQRSGVDEKLFF.

The V gene is TRBV7-2, the J gene TRBJ2-7, with TRBD2 matching 8 bases. There are 15 residues in the CDR3. J was trimmed by 1 base and V by 8 bases; bases with no gene match: 10. The germline CDR1 and CDR2 sequences are SGHTA and FQGNSA. The CDR3 reads CASALSGGPSYEQYF. As DNA, the CDR3 is TGTGCCAGCGCCCTCAGCGGGGGCCCTTCCTACGAGCAGTACTTC. The full variable domain, its missing parts supplied by reference TRBV7-2 and TRBJ2-7, is GAGVSQSPSNKVTEKGKDVELRCDPISGHTALYWYRQSLGQGLEFLIYFQGNSAPDKSGLPSDRFSAERTGGSVSTLTIQRTQQEDSAVYLCASALSGGPSYEQYFGPGTRLTVT.

The chain is built from TRBV7-9 and TRBJ2-1; the match to TRBD1 covers 7 bases. J gave up 3 bases and V 0 bases, and 8 bases lay outside the gene matches. The germline V gene encodes CDR1 SEHNR and CDR2 FQNEAQ (reference sequence). The CDR3 is 17 amino acids. The CDR3 reads CASSLADNRGNYNEQFF. CDR3 sequence (DNA): TGTGCCAGCAGCTTAGCGGATAACAGGGGTAACTACAATGAGCAGTTCTTC.

The chain combines TRBV27 with TRBJ1-2; TRBD1 matches at 9 bases. Per germline, CDR1 MNHEY and CDR2 SMNVEV (reference sequence). Trimming cost V 4 bases and J 9 bases; bases outside gene matches: 9. CDR3 size: 14 residues. The CDR3 DNA sequence: TGTGCCAGCAGTTCGGGACAGGGCCTCTTGAGCTACACCTTC. Protein: CASSSGQGLLSYTF.

The rearrangement joins TRBV5-6 to TRBJ2-1; 10 bases map to TRBD1. This CDR3 region has 15 residues. V lost 5 bases and J lost 6; bases outside the gene matches: 8. Germline CDR1 is SGHDT and CDR2 is YYEEEE. CDR3 sequence reads: CASSRDRGRINEQFF. The DNA of the CDR3 is TGTGCCAGCAGTCGTGACAGGGGGCGGATCAATGAGCAGTTCTTC.

The J gene is TRBJ1-4, the V gene TRBV30, with 9 bases lining up with TRBD1. The CDR3 runs 14 residues. The junction had 3 bases not matched to a gene; V was cut back by 4 bases and J by 3 bases. The V gene's germline CDR1 is GTSNPN and CDR2 SVGIG (reference sequence). CDR3 residues: CAWIGQGSNEKLFF. As DNA, the CDR3 is TGTGCCTGGATCGGACAGGGGTCTAATGAAAAACTGTTTTTT.

The chain carries TRBV7-8 and TRBJ2-7; TRBD1 matches at 7 bases. Trimming removed 5 bases from V and 3 bases from J; junction bases left unmatched: 1. Germline V lookup: CDR1 SGHVS, CDR2 FQNEAQ. The CDR3 is 12 residues long. The CDR3 DNA is TGTGCCAGCAGCGGGGACAGCTACGAGCAGTACTTC. It specifies CASSGDSYEQYF.

This chain connects TRBV27 to TRBJ2-2, with D possibly TRBD1 on 5 matching bases. Trimming shortened V by 3 bases and J by 0 bases, and 8 bases separated the two germline ends. CDR1 is MNHEY, CDR2 SMNVEV, per germline (reference sequence). The CDR3 totals 15 residues. CDR3 sequence: CASSFGHPNTGELFF. The CDR3 coding sequence is TGTGCCAGCAGTTTCGGACATCCGAACACCGGGGAGCTGTTTTTT.

V usage is TRBV27 and J usage is TRBJ1-2, with 9 nucleotides matching TRBD1. This CDR3 contains 13 residues. Germline CDR1 MNHEY, CDR2 SMNVEV (reference sequence). After removal of 3 bases from V and 6 bases from J, the junction contained 2 bases not matched to a gene. CDR3: CASSFGTGNGYTF. The CDR3 coding sequence is TGTGCCAGCAGTTTCGGGACAGGGAATGGCTACACCTTC.

The J gene is TRBJ1-1, the V gene TRBV4-1; D gene ambiguous. Germline CDR1 and CDR2: MGHRA and YSYEKL. V lost 0 bases and J lost 1, with 9 bases in between. The CDR3 is 15 amino acids. The CDR3 sequence is CASSQDPQANTEAFF. CDR3 DNA sequence: TGCGCCAGCAGCCAAGATCCCCAGGCGAACACTGAAGCTTTCTTT.

The rearrangement uses TRBV2 and TRBJ2-1; 10 positions match TRBD1. Germline V gene lookup returns CDR1 SNHLY and CDR2 FYNNEI. The V and J ends lost 1 base and 7 bases, in that order; junction bases with no gene match: 1. This CDR3 has 14 residues. Written as DNA, the CDR3 is TGTGCCAGCAGTGAAGGGACAGGGGGAAATGAGCAGTTCTTC. Amino acids: CASSEGTGGNEQFF.

The chain couples TRBV23-1 to TRBJ1-1; 8 bases agree with TRBD1. TRBV23-1 is designated an ORF whose function remains uncertain. There are 13 residues in the CDR3. V trimming: 8 bases; J trimming: 7 bases; junction bases outside the gene matches: 9. The CDR3 DNA is TGCGCCAGCCACATTGGACAGGGCCGTGAAGCTTTCTTT. Protein product: CASHIGQGREAFF.

The chain employs TRBV10-3 and TRBJ2-1; D is uncertain. This CDR3 is 12 amino acids long. V was clipped by 3 bases and J by 10 bases, with 10 bases between them. Germline V lookup: CDR1 ENHRY, CDR2 SYGVKD. The CDR3 coding sequence is TGTGCCATCAGTGAACTTCTGTTAGAGCAGTTCTTC. This codes for CAISELLLEQFF.

The gene calls are TRBV4-1 and TRBJ2-3; TRBD1 aligns across 9 bases. Germline V CDR1 and CDR2: MGHRA, YSYEKL. The V gene end was trimmed by 1 base and the J gene end by 2 bases; junction bases not matched to a gene: 4. There are 16 residues in the CDR3. The CDR3 sequence: CASSQAGTGYTDTQYF. Here the CDR3 DNA reads TGCGCCAGCAGCCAAGCCGGGACAGGGTACACAGATACGCAGTATTTT.

The V call is TRBV5-4, the J call TRBJ1-2; 11 nucleotides line up with TRBD1. The length of the CDR3 is 16 residues. CDR1 and CDR2 (germline): SGHNT, YYREEE (reference sequence). The ends lost 4 bases at V and 2 bases at J; junction bases unmatched: 7. The CDR3 region is CASSDRGQGANYGYTF. In DNA, the CDR3 is TGTGCCAGCAGCGACCGTGGACAGGGGGCCAACTATGGCTACACCTTC.

V is TRBV19 and J is TRBJ2-1; D might be TRBD1 (5 bases). The germline V gene encodes CDR1 LNHDA and CDR2 SQIVND (reference sequence). The V gene lost 5 bases and the J gene lost 10 bases, with 18 bases spanning the gap. This CDR3 contains 14 residues. In nucleotides, the CDR3 is TGTGCCAGTAGTCCGCGCAGGGTCACAGGCGAGCAGTTCTTC. Its protein is CASSPRRVTGEQFF.

This clone was seen a single time. The chain recombines TRBV29-1 with TRBJ2-3; 9 bases match TRBD2. The CDR3 has 19 residues. J lost 2 bases, V lost 4 bases, and 19 bases had no gene match. Germline-derived CDR1 and CDR2 are SQVTM and ANQGSEA. In DNA, the CDR3 is TGCAGCGTTGCCCTTGGCAGGCGGGGGGGACGATCCGACACAGATACGCAGTATTTT. It yields the protein CSVALGRRGGRSDTDTQYF.

The chain has TRBV6-5 and TRBJ2-3; the match to TRBD1 covers 9 bases. The CDR3 runs 16 residues. V trimming: 2 bases; J trimming: 9 bases; junction bases outside the gene matches: 12. CDR1 is MNHEY, CDR2 SVGAGI, per germline. The CDR3 reads CASSYGGQGKGLTQYF. The DNA for the CDR3 is TGTGCCAGCAGTTACGGGGGACAGGGCAAGGGATTGACGCAGTATTTT.

This rearrangement joins TRBV25-1 to TRBJ2-1; 8 bases map to TRBD1. The CDR3 extends over 15 amino acids. V lost 4 bases, J lost 8 bases, and 10 bases stayed unmatched. Germline CDR1 is MGHDK and CDR2 is SYGVNS. In DNA, the CDR3 is TGTGCCAGCAGTGGACAGGGGTTCGGTAGCTATGAGCAGTTCTTC. It codes for CASSGQGFGSYEQFF.

CDR3 sequence reads: CASSPSTGGTDTQYF. The CDR3, as DNA: TGCGCCAGCAGCCCCTCGACAGGGGGGACAGATACGCAGTATTTT. The gene calls are TRBV5-1 and TRBJ2-3, with 9 bases matching TRBD1. Germline values: CDR1 SGHRS, CDR2 YFSETQ. V shed 4 bases and J 3 bases; nucleotides not matched to a gene: 6. This CDR3 has 15 residues.